The clone carrying this T cell receptor (beta chain) was recorded many times. Its target is not known. This CDR3 has 11 residues. Germline V gene sequence: CDR1 DFQATT, CDR2 SNEGSKA (reference sequence). Between the trimmed V and J ends, which lost 4 bases and 3 bases, there was a span of 7 bases. MiXCR, applied by TCRdb to the 5' RACE reads, yields one record per CDR3 protein. The sample holds tens of thousands of distinct CDR3 sequences, more than 12% seen once. This specimen belongs to a study of T-cell memory formation after mild COVID-19. Whole-study context: Clustering of TCRs was largely donor specific. Study findings and constraints: Chiefly within CM and EM were the contracting CD4+ clones; CD8+ ones were within EMRA. Among clones contracting day 15 to 85, CD4/CD8 was balanced, whereas later expanders leaned CD4+. Prior to infection, memory already included some responding clones, suggesting cross-reactive memory joined.

The source of this sequence is a man younger than 35 who had mild COVID-19 (a few samples of this study predate the infection). Cell type and time point are not known. Material: PBMCs or a T cell subset sorted from them (not recorded which). The chain links TRBV20-1 to TRBJ2-7; D uncertain. The CDR3 loop reads CSANHDYEQYF. In DNA form, the CDR3 reads TGCAGTGCTAACCACGACTACGAGCAGTACTTC.